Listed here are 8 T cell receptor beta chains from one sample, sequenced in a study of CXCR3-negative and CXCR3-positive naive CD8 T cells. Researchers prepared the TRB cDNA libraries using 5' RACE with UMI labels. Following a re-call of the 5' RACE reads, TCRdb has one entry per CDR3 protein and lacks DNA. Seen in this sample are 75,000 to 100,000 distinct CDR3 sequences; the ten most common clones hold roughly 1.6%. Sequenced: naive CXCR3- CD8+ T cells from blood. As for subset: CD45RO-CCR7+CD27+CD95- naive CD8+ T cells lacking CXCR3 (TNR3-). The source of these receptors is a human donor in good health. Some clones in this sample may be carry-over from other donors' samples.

The CDR3 loop is CSARSTGGNTEAFF. The rearrangement uses TRBV20-1 and TRBJ1-1; TCRdb calls TRBD1, which cannot be checked without DNA. Germline values: CDR1 DFQATT, CDR2 SNEGSKA (reference sequence). This CDR3 is built from 14 residues.

CDR3 amino acids: CASSVGGTSASREQFF. This chain uses TRBV9 with TRBJ2-1; TCRdb gives TRBD2 as the D gene, but with no DNA this cannot be confirmed. The CDR3 spans 16 residues. Germline V gene lookup returns CDR1 SGDLS and CDR2 YYNGEE. Full variable domain (rest looked up from reference TRBV9 and TRBJ2-1): DSGVTQTPKHLITATGQRVTLRCSPRSGDLSVYWYQQSLDQGLQFLIQYYNGEERAKGNILERFSAQQFPDLHSELNLSSLELGDSALYFCASSVGGTSASREQFFGPGTRLTVL.

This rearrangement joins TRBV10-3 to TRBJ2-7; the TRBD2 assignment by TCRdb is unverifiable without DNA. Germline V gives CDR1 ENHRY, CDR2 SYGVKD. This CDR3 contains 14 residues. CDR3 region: CATLTSGSSYEQYF.

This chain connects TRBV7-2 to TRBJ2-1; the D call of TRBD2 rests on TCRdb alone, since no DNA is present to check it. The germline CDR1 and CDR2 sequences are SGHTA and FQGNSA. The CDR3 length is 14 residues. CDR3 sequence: CASSLVGGSNEQFF. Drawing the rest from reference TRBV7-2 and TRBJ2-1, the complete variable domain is GAGVSQSPSNKVTEKGKDVELRCDPISGHTALYWYRQSLGQGLEFLIYFQGNSAPDKSGLPSDRFSAERTGGSVSTLTIQRTQQEDSAVYLCASSLVGGSNEQFFGPGTRLTVL.

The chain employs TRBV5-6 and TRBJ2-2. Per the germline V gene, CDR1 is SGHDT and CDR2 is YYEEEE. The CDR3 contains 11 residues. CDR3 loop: CASSQSGELFF.

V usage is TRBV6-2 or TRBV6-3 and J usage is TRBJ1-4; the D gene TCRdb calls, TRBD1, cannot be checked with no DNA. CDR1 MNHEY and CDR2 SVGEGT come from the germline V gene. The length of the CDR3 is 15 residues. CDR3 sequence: CASSADRRANEKLFF.

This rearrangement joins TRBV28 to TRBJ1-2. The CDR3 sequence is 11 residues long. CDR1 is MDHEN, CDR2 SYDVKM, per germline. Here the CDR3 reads CASSLSYGYTF.

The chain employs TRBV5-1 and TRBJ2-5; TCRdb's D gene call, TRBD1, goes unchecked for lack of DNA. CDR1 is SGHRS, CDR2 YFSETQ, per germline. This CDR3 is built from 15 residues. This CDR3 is CASSGPQDYEETQYF.